This T cell receptor beta chain comes out of a study of shared clonotypes between healthy human individuals. General study findings and limits: Around 4.9% of naive CD4 clonotypes were shared across a few donors. Clonotype sharing among donors was expected to depend on sequencing depth.

V shed 3 bases and J 2 bases; nucleotides not matched to a gene: 14. Germline V gene sequence: CDR1 SEHNR, CDR2 FQNEAQ (reference sequence). The length of the CDR3 is 19 residues. Concerning this clone itself: Its target is unknown.

TCRdb keeps only in-frame clones here, not all; method: immunoSEQ multiplex PCR. Among about 2.2 million clones listed, 93% were seen once. Cells designated naive CD8 were CD45RO-negative and were positively selected for CCR7, with terminally differentiated effector memory CD45RA+ cells excluded. Nashville, Tennessee was home to all donors, who were Caucasian adults. The sequenced sample was naive CD8+ T cells from PBMCs. This receptor was identified in a man aged 18 to 35 in good health. Some clones in this sample may be carry-over from other donors' samples. This rearrangement joins TRBV7-9 to TRBJ2-1; 9 nucleotides agree with TRBD2. The CDR3 sequence: CASSFAGLARFSAYNEQFF. The CDR3 DNA is TGTGCCAGCAGCTTTGCGGGACTAGCTCGATTTTCTGCCTACAATGAGCAGTTCTTC.